These T cell receptor beta chains were read from a single sample in a study of blood T cell repertoires in COVID-19. The repertoire was sequenced with immunoSEQ multiplex PCR; TCRdb's copy has only in-frame clones and lacks some. The data hold approximately 260,000 clones, with over 75% observed a single time. Source material: peripheral blood. The origin of the receptors is a woman in her sixties or seventies with COVID-19, enrolled during active disease. Both conserved end residues are part of each CDR3. The D gene is left open where the match is weak. Where a row states a size, it is once, few, many or the class of an expanded clone; other rows omit it.

d_call j_call clone_size v_call cdr3_length cdr3_nt cdr3_aa
. TRBJ1-1 . TRBV12-3/TRBV12-4 13 TGTGCCAGCAGGCGCAGGGGTAACACTGAAGCTTTCTTT CASRRRGNTEAFF
. TRBJ1-1 . TRBV5-6 15 TGTGCCAGCAGCGAATTACAGGTGGGGAACACTGAAGCTTTCTTT CASSELQVGNTEAFF
. TRBJ1-2 . TRBV7-9 16 TGTGCCAGCAGCTCCAGCGGCCGGGGTCCTCCCTATGGCTACACCTTC CASSSSGRGPPYGYTF
TRBD2 TRBJ2-7 few TRBV6-5 15 TGTGCCAGCAGTTACTCGAGACTAGCGGGAGACGAGCAGTACTTC CASSYSRLAGDEQYF
TRBD1 TRBJ1-1 once TRBV7-2 14 TGTGCCAGCAGCCGGGGGACAGCGAACACTGAAGCTTTCTTT CASSRGTANTEAFF
TRBD1 TRBJ1-6 . TRBV28 14 TGTGCCAGCAGATCGGGACAGTTTAATTCACCCCTCCACTTT CASRSGQFNSPLHF
. TRBJ2-7 . TRBV15 14 TGTGCCACCAGCAGAGATCTTGCCGGGGGGCAGGCGTTTTTC CATSRDLAGGQAFF
. TRBJ2-5 . TRBV3-1/TRBV3-2 14 TGTGCCAGCAGCCAGATGACAAGTCTCACGGCCCAGTACTTC CASSQMTSLTAQYF
TRBD1 TRBJ1-2 . TRBV30 15 TGTGCCTGGAGTATCGGACAGGGGGCTGGATATGGCTACACCTTC CAWSIGQGAGYGYTF
TRBD2 TRBJ2-5 . TRBV7-2 15 TGTGCCAGCAGCTTAGGATCTAGCGGACAAGAGACCCAGTACTTC CASSLGSSGQETQYF
TRBD2 TRBJ2-3 . TRBV6-4 13 TGTGCCAGCAGTGCTAGCGGGAGTGATACGCAGTATTTT CASSASGSDTQYF
. TRBJ2-6 once TRBV5-5 17 TGTGCCAGCAGGAACGGAGCGGCAGCCTCTGGGGCCAACGTCCTGACTTTC CASRNGAAASGANVLTF
TRBD1 TRBJ2-7 . TRBV7-8 16 TGTGCCAGCAGCTTCGGGCTGGCAGGGGGCAGCTACGAGCAGTACTTC CASSFGLAGGSYEQYF
TRBD1 TRBJ1-4 . TRBV12-5 14 TGTGCTAGTGGTTTGGCCAGGGGGGTTGAAAAACTGTTTTTT CASGLARGVEKLFF
TRBD2 TRBJ2-2 . TRBV4-1 19 TGCGCCAGCAGCCCAGCGGGAGGTCTATTACGAGGTGGCACCGGGGAGCTGTTTTTT CASSPAGGLLRGGTGELFF
TRBD1 TRBJ1-2 . TRBV30 12 TGTGCCTCGAAAACAGGGGGCCATGGCTACACCTTC CASKTGGHGYTF
TRBD2 TRBJ2-1 . TRBV28 16 TGTGCCAGCAGTTTATCGGCGGGAGGGTCCCACAATGAGCAGTTCTTC CASSLSAGGSHNEQFF
. TRBJ2-1 . TRBV27 12 TGTGCCAGCAGTCATTCCTACAATGAGCAGTTCTTC CASSHSYNEQFF
. TRBJ2-3 . TRBV21-1 23 TGTGCCAGCAGCAACCCCGTTCGGGTCTGGTCGCCACCCTTAGCGGGAGTAGTAGATACGCAGTATTTT CASSNPVRVWSPPLAGVVDTQYF
. TRBJ2-1 . TRBV27 15 TGTGCCAGCAGTTTATCGTGGGGGCGTAGAAATGAGCAGTTCTTC CASSLSWGRRNEQFF
TRBD1 TRBJ2-7 . TRBV6-2/TRBV6-3 17 TGTGCCAGCAGTTACGCAAGTCCGGCGACAGGGGTCCACGAGCAGTACTTC CASSYASPATGVHEQYF
. TRBJ1-5 . TRBV7-2 16 TGTGCCAGCAGCTTGACGGACGGGAGCAGCAATCAGCCCCAGCATTTT CASSLTDGSSNQPQHF
. TRBJ2-2 . TRBV6-4 14 TGTGCCAGCAGGACGGACAGAAACACCGGGGAGCTGTTTTTT CASRTDRNTGELFF
. TRBJ1-2 . TRBV7-2 15 TGTGCCAGCAGCCAACGCCGGGGGACTAACTATGGCTACACCTTC CASSQRRGTNYGYTF
TRBD2 TRBJ2-1 few TRBV10-2 15 TGCGCCAGCAGTGCCCGGACTAGCGGGGCTAGTGAGCAGTTCTTC CASSARTSGASEQFF
TRBD2 TRBJ2-7 . TRBV20-1 11 TGCAGTGCTAGGACTAGCCGCGAGCAGTACTTC CSARTSREQYF
TRBD2 TRBJ2-5 once TRBV30 12 TGTGCCTGGAGTAGCGGGGCTGAGACCCAGTACTTC CAWSSGAETQYF
. TRBJ1-5 . TRBV15 15 TGTGCCACCAGCAGAGAGGCGGGGGGGCAACAGCCCCAGCATTTT CATSREAGGQQPQHF
TRBD2 TRBJ2-1 once TRBV24-1 13 TGTGCCACCAGTGTTAGCGGGTACAATGAGCAGTTCTTC CATSVSGYNEQFF
TRBD1 TRBJ1-1 . TRBV30 15 TGTGCCTGGAGTGCTATCGGACAGGGGAGCGCTGAAGCTTTCTTT CAWSAIGQGSAEAFF
TRBD1 TRBJ1-2 . TRBV5-1 14 TGCGCCAGCAGCAAGACAGGGGGCGACTATGGCTACACCTTC CASSKTGGDYGYTF
TRBD2 TRBJ2-1 . TRBV24-1 16 TGTGCCACCAGTGATTTCAGGGCGGGGGGGGGTGGTGAGCAGTTCTTC CATSDFRAGGGGEQFF
TRBD1 TRBJ1-4 once TRBV27 16 TGTGCCAGCAGTCCAGGGACAGGGGGGACTAATGAAAAACTGTTTTTT CASSPGTGGTNEKLFF
. TRBJ2-7 . TRBV21-1 15 TGTGCCAGCAGCAAAGCTAGCGGAAGCTCCTACGAGCAGTACTTC CASSKASGSSYEQYF
TRBD2 TRBJ2-3 . TRBV28 15 TGTGCCAGCTCCACTAGCGGGAGTGTCGCAGATACGCAGTATTTT CASSTSGSVADTQYF
TRBD2 TRBJ2-3 . TRBV5-4 16 TGTGCCAGCAGCTTACCAAGCGGGAGGTCCACAGATACGCAGTATTTT CASSLPSGRSTDTQYF
. TRBJ2-7 . TRBV10-3 15 TGTGCCATCAGTGGGTCGAGCGGAGAAGTACGCGAGCAGTACTTC CAISGSSGEVREQYF
TRBD2 TRBJ2-2 . TRBV5-1 16 TGCGCCAGCAGCTTTATTTCTAGCGGGAGGGCCGGGGAGCTGTTTTTT CASSFISSGRAGELFF
. TRBJ2-3 once TRBV27 14 TGTGCCAGCAGTTTAAGCAGGAACACAGATACGCAGTATTTT CASSLSRNTDTQYF
TRBD1 TRBJ1-5 once TRBV5-6 15 TGTGCCAGCAGCCCCGGGACAGGGCTTTATCAGCCCCAGCATTTT CASSPGTGLYQPQHF
. TRBJ1-2 . TRBV5-4 14 TGTGCCAGCAGCTTGTATACAGGGAGCTATGGCTACACCTTC CASSLYTGSYGYTF
. TRBJ2-7 . TRBV28 15 TGTGCCAGCTCCCAGCCGGGGTGGTCGGGTACAGAGCAGTACTTC CASSQPGWSGTEQYF
TRBD2 TRBJ2-3 . TRBV5-5 16 TGTGCCAGCAGCTTGCGGGCGGGAGGAAGCCCAGATACGCAGTATTTT CASSLRAGGSPDTQYF
TRBD1 TRBJ1-1 . TRBV6-6 13 TGTGCCAGCAATGGACAGGGGATCCCTGAAGCTTTCTTT CASNGQGIPEAFF
. TRBJ2-3 . TRBV9 13 TGTGCCAGCAGCGTACTGAGCTCAGATACGCAGTATTTT CASSVLSSDTQYF